Listed below are T cell receptor beta chains from one sample, sequenced in a study of OX40 agonist ivuxolimab in advanced cancers. Profiled with immunoSEQ multiplex PCR; TCRdb holds only in-frame clones, not every one. Among 35,000 to 40,000 clones listed, about 84% were seen once. Material: CD4+ or CD8+ T cells sorted from blood, obtained in a trial of the OX40 agonist ivuxolimab. The source is an adult with an advanced solid tumor such as melanoma, head and neck, liver or kidney cancer. The CDR3 runs from the conserved cysteine through the conserved F or W. The D gene is left open where the match is weak. The size entry is marked missing in some rows and otherwise reads once, few, many or a size class.

V gene	clone size	D gene	J gene	CDR3 protein	CDR3 DNA
TRBV11-2	-	-	TRBJ2-3	CASSSVEDTQYF	TGTGCCAGCAGCTCGGTAGAAGATACGCAGTATTTT
TRBV6-5	-	-	TRBJ1-1	CASSEFLNTEAFF	TGTGCCAGTAGTGAGTTCTTGAACACTGAAGCTTTCTTT
TRBV5-4	-	TRBD1	TRBJ2-7	CASSHLDRDPYEQYF	TGTGCCAGCAGCCATCTGGACAGGGACCCCTACGAGCAGTACTTC
TRBV7-2	medium-sized	TRBD2	TRBJ2-3	CASSVSGGAGDTQYF	TGTGCCAGCAGCGTTAGCGGGGGGGCAGGAGATACGCAGTATTTT
TRBV4-3	-	-	TRBJ2-7	CASSQSRRGEQYF	TGCGCCAGCAGCCAATCCCGCAGGGGCGAGCAGTACTTC
TRBV27	-	TRBD1	TRBJ2-7	CASSLGQATYEQYF	TGTGCCAGCAGTTTAGGACAGGCAACCTACGAGCAGTACTTC
TRBV5-1	-	TRBD2	TRBJ2-1	CASSREVSSYNEQFF	TGCGCCAGCAGCCGGGAGGTGAGCTCCTACAATGAGCAGTTCTTC
TRBV7-9	-	-	TRBJ2-7	CASSLESGLPYEQYF	TGTGCCAGCAGCTTAGAGTCGGGGCTACCCTACGAGCAGTACTTC
TRBV11-3	-	-	TRBJ2-3	CASSLGTDTQYF	TGTGCCAGCAGCTTAGGGACAGATACGCAGTATTTT
TRBV5-1	-	-	TRBJ1-1	CASSLHQGGTEAFF	TGCGCCAGCAGCTTGCACCAGGGCGGCACTGAAGCTTTCTTT
TRBV2	-	TRBD2	TRBJ2-7	CASRPSLRGAYEQYF	TGTGCCAGCAGGCCGTCCCTCCGGGGGGCCTACGAGCAGTACTTC
TRBV7-9	-	TRBD2	TRBJ2-5	CASSLVSGQETQYF	TGTGCCAGCAGCTTAGTTAGCGGGCAAGAGACCCAGTACTTC
TRBV13	-	-	TRBJ2-7	CASSLQVSSYEQYF	TGTGCCAGCAGCCTCCAGGTGAGCTCCTACGAGCAGTACTTC
TRBV30	-	TRBD1	TRBJ1-2	CAWDGQGYGYTF	TGTGCCTGGGACGGACAGGGCTATGGCTACACCTTC
TRBV4-3	-	TRBD1	TRBJ2-7	CASSQAGTGVYEQYF	TGCGCCAGCAGCCAAGCGGGAACAGGGGTTTACGAGCAGTACTTC
TRBV28	-	-	TRBJ2-3	CASINGGTRTDTQYF	TGTGCCAGCATAAATGGAGGGACTCGCACAGATACGCAGTATTTT
TRBV28	-	-	TRBJ1-1	CASRQMGALTEAFF	TGTGCCAGCAGACAAATGGGGGCGCTCACTGAAGCTTTCTTT
TRBV5-6	-	-	TRBJ2-7	CASSLETPLYEQYF	TGTGCCAGCAGCTTGGAGACACCCCTCTACGAGCAGTACTTC
TRBV5-6	once	TRBD2	TRBJ2-7	CASSFGGSYEQYF	TGTGCCAGCAGCTTTGGCGGGAGCTACGAGCAGTACTTC
TRBV6-4	-	-	TRBJ2-1	CASSAGSGSRDEQFF	TGTGCCAGCAGTGCGGGTAGCGGTTCTAGGGATGAGCAGTTCTTC
TRBV28	-	-	TRBJ2-7	CASSDNYEQYF	TGTGCCAGCAGTGACAACTACGAGCAGTACTTC
TRBV2	-	-	TRBJ2-1	CASSEALMHEQFF	TGTGCCAGCAGTGAAGCGCTGATGCATGAGCAGTTCTTC
TRBV6-1	-	TRBD1	TRBJ1-2	CASRVGQGISYGYTF	TGTGCCAGCAGAGTGGGACAGGGTATTTCTTATGGCTACACCTTC
TRBV4-2	-	-	TRBJ2-1	CASSQEAGSSYNEQFF	TGTGCCAGCAGCCAAGAGGCCGGGAGCTCCTACAATGAGCAGTTCTTC
TRBV6-6	-	-	TRBJ2-1	CASSPANNEQFF	TGTGCCAGCAGCCCCGCTAACAATGAGCAGTTCTTC
TRBV5-4	-	-	TRBJ1-1	CASSPGVGFEAFF	TGTGCCAGCAGCCCGGGAGTGGGGTTCGAAGCTTTCTTT
TRBV13	-	-	TRBJ1-1	CASSLVRGASNTEAFF	TGTGCCAGCAGCTTAGTGCGGGGGGCGTCAAACACTGAAGCTTTCTTT
TRBV28	-	-	TRBJ2-1	CASSWGSYNEQFF	TGTGCCAGCAGCTGGGGCTCCTACAATGAGCAGTTCTTC
TRBV7-2	medium-sized	-	TRBJ1-2	CASSLAVRPGDGYTF	TGTGCCAGCAGCTTAGCGGTCAGGCCAGGGGATGGCTACACCTTC
TRBV21-1	once	-	TRBJ2-7	CASSSSNYEQYF	TGTGCCAGCAGCTCGTCTAACTACGAGCAGTACTTC
TRBV9	-	-	TRBJ2-7	CASSYTPNEQYF	TGTGCCAGCAGCTATACCCCCAACGAGCAGTACTTC
TRBV6-1	few	TRBD1	TRBJ2-7	CASSEGQGPSYEQYF	TGTGCCAGCAGTGAAGGACAGGGGCCCTCGTACGAGCAGTACTTC
TRBV11-3	-	TRBD2	TRBJ2-2	CASSHGGGRNTGELFF	TGTGCCAGCAGCCACGGGGGGGGCAGGAACACCGGGGAGCTGTTTTTT
TRBV2	-	-	TRBJ2-3	CASSALVSDTQYF	TGTGCCAGCAGTGCTCTAGTCTCAGATACGCAGTATTTT
TRBV5-1	-	TRBD2	TRBJ2-1	CASSLAFAGGFNEQFF	TGCGCCAGCAGCTTGGCATTTGCGGGAGGCTTCAATGAGCAGTTCTTC
TRBV9	-	-	TRBJ2-7	CASSPGYYEQYF	TGTGCCAGCAGCCCCGGATACTACGAGCAGTACTTC
TRBV9	-	TRBD2	TRBJ2-1	CASRGDHNEQFF	TGTGCCAGCCGGGGGGATCACAATGAGCAGTTCTTC
TRBV7-2	-	TRBD2	TRBJ2-3	CASSLSLAGTTDTQYF	TGTGCCAGCAGCTTAAGTCTAGCGGGGACCACAGATACGCAGTATTTT
TRBV11-3	-	-	TRBJ1-5	CASSLQAKRNQPQHF	TGTGCCAGCAGCTTACAGGCTAAGCGTAATCAGCCCCAGCATTTT
TRBV11-3	few	-	TRBJ2-3	CASSLVAGADTQYF	TGTGCCAGCAGCTTAGTAGCCGGAGCAGATACGCAGTATTTT